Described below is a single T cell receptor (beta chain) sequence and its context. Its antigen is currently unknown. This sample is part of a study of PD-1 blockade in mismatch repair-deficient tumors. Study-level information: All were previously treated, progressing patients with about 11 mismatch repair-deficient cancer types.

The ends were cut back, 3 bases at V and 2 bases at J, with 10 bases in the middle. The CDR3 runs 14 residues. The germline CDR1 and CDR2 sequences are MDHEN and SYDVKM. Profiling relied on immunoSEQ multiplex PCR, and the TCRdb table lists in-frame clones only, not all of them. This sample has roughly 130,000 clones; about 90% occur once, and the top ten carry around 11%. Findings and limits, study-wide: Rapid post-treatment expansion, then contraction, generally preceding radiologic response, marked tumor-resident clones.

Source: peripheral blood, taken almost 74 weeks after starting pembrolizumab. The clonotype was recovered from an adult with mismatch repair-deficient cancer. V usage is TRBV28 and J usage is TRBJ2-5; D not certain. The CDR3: CASSLRVKQETQYF. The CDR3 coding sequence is TGTGCCAGCAGTTTGCGTGTCAAACAAGAGACCCAGTACTTC.